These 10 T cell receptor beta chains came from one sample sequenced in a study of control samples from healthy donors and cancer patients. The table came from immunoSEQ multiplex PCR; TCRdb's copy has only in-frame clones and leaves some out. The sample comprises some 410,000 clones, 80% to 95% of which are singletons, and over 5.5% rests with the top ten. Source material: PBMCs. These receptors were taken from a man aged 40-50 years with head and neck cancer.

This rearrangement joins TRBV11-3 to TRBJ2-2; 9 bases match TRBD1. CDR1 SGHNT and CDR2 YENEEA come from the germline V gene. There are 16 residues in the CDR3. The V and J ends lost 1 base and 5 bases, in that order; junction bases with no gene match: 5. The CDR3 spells CASSLADRGGTGELFF. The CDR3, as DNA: TGTGCCAGCAGCTTAGCGGACAGGGGCGGGACCGGGGAGCTGTTTTTT. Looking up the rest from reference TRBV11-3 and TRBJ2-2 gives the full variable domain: EAGVVQSPRYKIIEKKQPVAFWCNPISGHNTLYWYLQNLGQGPELLIRYENEEAVDDSQLPKDRFSAERLKGVDSTLKIQPAELGDSAVYLCASSLADRGGTGELFFGEGSRLTVL.

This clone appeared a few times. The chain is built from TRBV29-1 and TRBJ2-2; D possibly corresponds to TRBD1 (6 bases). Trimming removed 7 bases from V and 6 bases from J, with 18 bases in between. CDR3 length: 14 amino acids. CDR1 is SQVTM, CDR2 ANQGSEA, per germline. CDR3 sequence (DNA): TGCAGCGCCGAAGACAACGGGACACCCGGGGAGCTGTTTTTT. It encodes CSAEDNGTPGELFF.

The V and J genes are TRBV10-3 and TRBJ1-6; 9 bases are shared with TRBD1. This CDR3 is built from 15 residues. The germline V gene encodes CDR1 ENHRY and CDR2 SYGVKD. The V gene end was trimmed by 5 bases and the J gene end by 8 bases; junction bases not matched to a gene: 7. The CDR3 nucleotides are TGTGCCATCAGTAAGAACAGGGGGCATGATTCACCCCTCCACTTT. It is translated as CAISKNRGHDSPLHF.

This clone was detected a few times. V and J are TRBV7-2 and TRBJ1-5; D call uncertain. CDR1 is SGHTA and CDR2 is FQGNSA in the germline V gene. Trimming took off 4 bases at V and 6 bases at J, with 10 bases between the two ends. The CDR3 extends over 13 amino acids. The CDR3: CASSSWVGQPQHF. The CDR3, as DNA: TGTGCCAGCAGCTCCTGGGTTGGTCAGCCCCAGCATTTT.

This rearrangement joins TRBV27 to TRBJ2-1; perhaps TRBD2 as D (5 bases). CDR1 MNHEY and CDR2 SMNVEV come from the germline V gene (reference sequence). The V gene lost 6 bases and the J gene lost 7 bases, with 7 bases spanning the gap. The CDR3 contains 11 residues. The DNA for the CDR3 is TGTGCCAGCAGCCGAGGGAATGAGCAGTTCTTC. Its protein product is CASSRGNEQFF.

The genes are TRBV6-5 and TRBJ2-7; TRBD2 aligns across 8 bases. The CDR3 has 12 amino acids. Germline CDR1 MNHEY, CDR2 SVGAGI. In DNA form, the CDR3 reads TGTGCTGTTTCCAGCGGGGGCTACGAGCAGTACTTC. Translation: CAVSSGGYEQYF.

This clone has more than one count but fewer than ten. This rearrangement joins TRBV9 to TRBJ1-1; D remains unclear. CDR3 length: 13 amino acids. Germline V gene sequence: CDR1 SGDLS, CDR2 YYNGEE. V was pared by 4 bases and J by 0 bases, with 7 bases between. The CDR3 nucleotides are TGTGCCAGCAGCCTCTCGGTGAACACTGAAGCTTTCTTT. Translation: CASSLSVNTEAFF. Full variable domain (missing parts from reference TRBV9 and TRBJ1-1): DSGVTQTPKHLITATGQRVTLRCSPRSGDLSVYWYQQSLDQGLQFLIQYYNGEERAKGNILERFSAQQFPDLHSELNLSSLELGDSALYFCASSLSVNTEAFFGQGTRLTVV.

CDR3: CASWDKSNQPQHF. CDR3 in DNA: TGTGCCAGCTGGGACAAAAGCAATCAGCCCCAGCATTTT. This sequence joins TRBV27 and TRBJ1-5; D possibly corresponds to TRBD1 (6 bases). Germline lookup yields CDR1 MNHEY and CDR2 SMNVEV (reference sequence). Trimming cost V 8 bases and J 1 base, with 9 bases left between them. This CDR3 has 13 residues.

The CDR3 DNA is TGTGCCAGCAGCCAAGATAGTTTGAAGAAGTTTGGGACTAGTGAAAGAGCTTCCTACAATGAGCAGTTCTTC. It is translated as CASSQDSLKKFGTSERASYNEQFF. The gene calls are TRBV4-2 and TRBJ2-1; TRBD2 matches 8 bases. The length of the CDR3 is 24 residues. The V gene's germline CDR1 is LGHNA and CDR2 YNFKEQ. V was clipped by 0 bases and J by 1 base; unmatched bases: 26.

DNA of the CDR3: TGTGCCATCAGTGAGTCACCCTCTGAAAAACTGTTTTTT. Amino acid sequence: CAISESPSEKLFF. V gene TRBV10-3 combines with J gene TRBJ1-4, with D unclear. The ends were cut back, 0 bases at V and 7 bases at J, with 6 bases in the middle. The CDR3 covers 13 residues. Looked up from germline, CDR1 is ENHRY and CDR2 is SYGVKD.